This TCR beta chain appears in the sequencing data of a study of Ad26.COV2.S vaccination and SARS-CoV-2 variants. The study, taken as a whole, reports: Reports say spike-specific CD8+ and CD4+ T cell responses covered substantial breadth after vaccination.

As to this clone: The antigen is not known.

V lost 5 bases and J 6 bases, leaving 8 bases between the germline ends. The length of the CDR3 is 12 residues. The assay was immunoSEQ multiplex PCR, and TCRdb's table has in-frame clones only and misses some. The sample includes 290,000 or so clones, more than 70% of them seen just once. Specified treatment: about 20 received Ad26.COV2.S at low or high dose, single or two shots; several received placebo; per-sample allocation not given. The investigators took samples on day 63 after the first vaccine or placebo injection. The chain employs TRBV12-3 or TRBV12-4 and TRBJ1-5; the D is unclear. The origin of this receptor is a person aged 18-60 years who received the Ad26.COV2.S COVID-19 vaccine or a placebo. The material sequenced was peripheral blood, taken in a trial of Ad26.COV2.S vaccine versus placebo. The CDR3 DNA follows: TGTGCCAGCAGTACCGGGGTTCAGCCCCAGCATTTT. Amino acid sequence: CASSTGVQPQHF.